This TCR beta chain was profiled in a study of human T cells and chemical hapten exposure. As for the study in general: Patients additionally received therapeutic doses of diphenylcyclopropenone on the scalp once a week, and this continued throughout the approximately 26-week study.

Within the library, unique molecular identifiers were attached to each individual cDNA molecule. In the source study's methods: Between roughly 20,000 and 690,600 TCRs appeared in each sample, and the median stood at 95,638. TCRdb re-called the RACE reads through MiXCR, storing one row per CDR3 protein. These V and J calls derive from TCRdb rather than the authors' analysis. The sample has 39,000 or so distinct CDR3 sequences, 3% to 4% seen once. Specified time point: patch test 1, 2 weeks after DPC sensitization. The treatment here: therapeutic diphenylcyclopropenone sensitization with weekly scalp DPC. Sequencing started from total RNA isolated from unfractionated whole blood. This clonotype was observed a handful of times. CDR1 is SGHTA, CDR2 FQGNSA, per germline. V was trimmed by 5 bases and J by 6 bases, leaving 14 bases between them. The CDR3 extends over 13 amino acids.

The rearrangement links TRBV7-2 to TRBJ2-7; no definite D call. This clonotype originated in a man aged 45-65 years with alopecia areata. Some clones in this sample may be carry-over from other donors' samples. Sequences were derived from whole blood, sampled in connection with sensitization to the hapten diphenylcyclopropenone (DPC). The CDR3 loop reads CASSPGPAGEQYF. In DNA form, the CDR3 reads TGTGCCAGCAGCCCCGGGCCAGCCGGCGAGCAGTACTTC.